This is a list of T cell receptor beta chains from one sample in a study of T cells in Graves' hyperthyroidism and ophthalmopathy. TCRdb itself ran the multiplex PCR reads through MiXCR, one entry per CDR3 protein. The sample shows 250,000 to 300,000 distinct CDR3 sequences, around 19% of them seen only once. The material sequenced was blood. All receptors derive from a man aged 45 to 65 with Graves' ophthalmopathy. CDR3s include the opening cysteine and the closing phenylalanine or tryptophan. Each record gives: J gene, D gene, V gene, clone size, CDR3 protein, CDR3 DNA. A D gene is named only where the DNA matches it firmly. Clone size is given for some rows only: seen once, a few or many times, or a class if the clone is expanded.

>TRBJ2-1|TRBD2|TRBV6-1|many
CASSTERGREGYNEQFF
TGTGCCAGCAGTACTGAGAGGGGTCGGGAGGGGTACAATGAGCAGTTCTTC
>TRBJ2-1|.|TRBV19|.
CASKGVGRGETQFF
TGTGCCAGTAAGGGTGTTGGTCGAGGGGAGACCCAGTTCTTC
>TRBJ1-5|.|TRBV28|few
CASGNQPQHF
TGTGCCAGTGGCAATCAGCCCCAGCATTTT
>TRBJ1-6|.|TRBV11-3|many
CASSLDSGRPLHF
TGTGCCAGCAGCTTAGATTCGGGGCGACCCCTCCACTTT
>TRBJ2-2|.|TRBV5-1|.
CASSLREHITGELFF
TGCGCCAGCAGCTTGAGGGAACACATCACCGGGGAGCTGTTTTTT
>TRBJ1-1|.|TRBV18|.
CASSPPTTGWNTEAFF
TGTGCCAGCTCACCACCGACTACAGGGTGGAACACTGAAGCTTTCTTT
>TRBJ2-2|TRBD2|TRBV30|few
CAWAGLVNGELFF
TGTGCCTGGGCGGGACTAGTTAACGGGGAGCTGTTTTTT
>TRBJ1-1|.|TRBV10-2|few
CASSEIQVAVGNTEAFF
TGCGCCAGCAGTGAAATACAGGTCGCAGTAGGGAACACTGAAGCTTTCTTT
>TRBJ2-2|TRBD1|TRBV27|.
CASSLFSSRQGNGELFF
TGTGCCAGCAGTTTATTTAGTTCCCGACAGGGTAACGGGGAGCTGTTTTTT
>TRBJ2-2|TRBD2|TRBV6-2/TRBV6-3|few
CASTYSAPGTSTGELFF
TGTGCCAGCACCTACTCAGCCCCCGGGACTAGCACCGGGGAGCTGTTTTTT
>TRBJ2-7|TRBD2|TRBV12-3/TRBV12-4|.
CASKGDGLAGDEQYF
TGTGCCAGCAAAGGGGATGGACTAGCGGGAGACGAGCAGTACTTC
>TRBJ2-1|TRBD2|TRBV20-1|many
CSADPWGGRGGEQFF
TGCAGTGCTGACCCCTGGGGCGGGAGAGGCGGTGAGCAGTTCTTC
>TRBJ1-1|.|TRBV4-1|.
CASSHQTGITEAFF
TGCGCCAGCAGCCACCAGACAGGTATAACTGAAGCTTTCTTT
>TRBJ2-3|.|TRBV10-1|.
CASSESFAGRGANTQYF
TGCGCCAGCAGTGAGTCCTTTGCGGGTAGGGGCGCAAATACGCAGTATTTT
>TRBJ1-5|TRBD1|TRBV6-1|few
CASSRGQADQPQHF
TGTGCCAGCAGTAGGGGACAGGCCGATCAGCCCCAGCATTTT
>TRBJ1-5|.|TRBV7-9|.
CASSPPGLNQPQHF
TGTGCCAGCAGCCCCCCGGGATTGAATCAGCCCCAGCATTTT
>TRBJ2-1|.|TRBV11-1|many
CASSSSQRWQFF
TGTGCCAGCAGCTCGTCCCAACGGTGGCAGTTCTTC
>TRBJ2-7|TRBD1|TRBV29-1|once
CSAGQGAMVEQYF
TGCAGCGCCGGACAGGGGGCTATGGTCGAGCAGTACTTC
>TRBJ2-3|TRBD2|TRBV28|many
CASSSRRLAGVMADTQYF
TGTGCCAGCAGTTCCCGTCGTCTAGCGGGAGTAATGGCAGATACGCAGTATTTT
>TRBJ2-7|.|TRBV20-1|many
CSAAPAGSHEQYF
TGCAGTGCTGCCCCCGCGGGATCACATGAGCAGTACTTC
>TRBJ2-3|TRBD1|TRBV27|few
CASSFGTAPDTQYF
TGTGCCAGCAGTTTTGGGACAGCCCCAGATACGCAGTATTTT
>TRBJ2-3|.|TRBV30|many
CAWSVRVASNTDTQYF
TGTGCCTGGAGTGTACGGGTAGCGAGTAACACAGATACGCAGTATTTT
>TRBJ1-5|.|TRBV6-1|.
CATQGEGQPQHF
TGTGCTACCCAAGGAGAGGGTCAGCCCCAGCATTTT
>TRBJ2-3|TRBD2|TRBV9|few
CASSVEVGLAGGPVTDTQYF
TGTGCCAGCAGCGTAGAGGTCGGACTAGCGGGAGGGCCTGTCACAGATACGCAGTATTTT
>TRBJ2-1|TRBD2|TRBV24-1|few
CATSDVTSGSNSEQFF
TGTGCCACCAGTGACGTAACTAGCGGGAGTAATAGTGAGCAGTTCTTC
>TRBJ2-7|TRBD1|TRBV28|many
CASMMPGQSSYEQYF
TGTGCCAGCATGATGCCGGGACAGAGCTCCTACGAGCAGTACTTC
>TRBJ1-6|.|TRBV6-5|few
CASSYSGGRKSPLHF
TGTGCCAGCAGTTACTCGGGAGGGCGTAAATCACCCCTCCACTTT
>TRBJ1-5|.|TRBV20-1|.
CSARVKGVGQPQHF
TGCAGTGCTAGAGTTAAGGGGGTAGGTCAGCCCCAGCATTTT
>TRBJ2-4|.|TRBV28|few
CASSLWWEEGNIQYF
TGTGCCAGCAGTTTATGGTGGGAAGAGGGGAACATTCAGTACTTC
>TRBJ2-7|TRBD2|TRBV20-1|many
CSVPAGEFYEQYF
TGCAGTGTCCCAGCGGGGGAGTTCTACGAGCAGTACTTC
>TRBJ2-3|.|TRBV2|many
CASSALSRLSSTDTQYF
TGTGCCAGCAGTGCCCTCTCTAGGCTCTCTAGCACAGATACGCAGTATTTT
>TRBJ2-2|TRBD2|TRBV12-3/TRBV12-4|many
CASSPRLAGAAQAGELFF
TGTGCCAGCAGTCCCCGACTAGCGGGAGCGGCTCAGGCCGGGGAGCTGTTTTTT
>TRBJ1-2|.|TRBV7-3|once
CASSSGQPGGGYTF
TGTGCCAGCAGCTCAGGACAGCCCGGGGGCGGCTACACCTTC
>TRBJ1-2|.|TRBV20-1|many
CSARGPTGENYGYTF
TGCAGTGCTAGAGGACCGACAGGAGAAAACTATGGCTACACCTTC
>TRBJ2-3|.|TRBV4-1|many
CASSQGGTTDTQYF
TGCGCCAGCAGCCAAGGGGGGACGACAGATACGCAGTATTTT
>TRBJ1-1|.|TRBV11-2|many
CASSIGTVNTEAFF
TGTGCCAGCAGCATCGGGACGGTGAACACTGAAGCTTTCTTT
>TRBJ1-4|.|TRBV5-1|.
CASSPDVGANEKLFF
TGCGCCAGCAGCCCTGACGTTGGGGCTAATGAAAAACTGTTTTTT
>TRBJ1-1|.|TRBV3-1|many
CASSQDLASLGTEAFF
TGTGCCAGCAGCCAAGATTTGGCCAGCCTCGGCACTGAAGCTTTCTTT
>TRBJ1-1|.|TRBV7-8|few
CASSLREGLLTEAFF
TGTGCCAGCAGCTTGCGGGAGGGATTACTCACTGAAGCTTTCTTT
>TRBJ2-5|TRBD1|TRBV2|.
CASSESPLTGERYF
TGTGCCAGCAGTGAAAGCCCCTTGACAGGGGAAAGGTACTTC
>TRBJ2-3|.|TRBV11-2|once
CASSPRLVAPLGTQYF
TGTGCCAGCAGCCCCAGACTAGTAGCGCCCTTAGGTACGCAGTATTTT
>TRBJ2-5|.|TRBV19|.
CASTSGGQGRETQYF
TGTGCCAGTACCTCCGGGGGGCAGGGCCGAGAGACCCAGTACTTC
>TRBJ1-2|.|TRBV20-1|.
CSAAPLVNYGYTF
TGCAGTGCCGCGCCCCTGGTAAACTATGGCTACACCTTC
>TRBJ1-3|.|TRBV15|.
CATSRVEGRSGNTIYF
TGTGCCACCAGCAGAGTTGAGGGGCGCTCCGGAAACACCATATATTTT
>TRBJ2-2|TRBD2|TRBV5-1|few
CASSPRLAGGLTGELFF
TGCGCCAGCAGCCCCAGACTAGCGGGAGGGCTCACCGGGGAGCTGTTTTTT
>TRBJ2-5|.|TRBV27|.
CASSLYRQGGTQYF
TGTGCCAGCAGTTTATATAGACAGGGAGGGACCCAGTACTTC
>TRBJ2-1|.|TRBV20-1|few
CSASLFGFEGPYNEQFF
TGCAGTGCTAGCCTCTTTGGGTTTGAGGGTCCCTACAATGAGCAGTTCTTC
>TRBJ1-5|TRBD1|TRBV4-1|once
CASSHTQGAHQPQHF
TGCGCCAGCAGCCATACACAGGGGGCCCATCAGCCCCAGCATTTT
>TRBJ1-1|.|TRBV15|many
CATSRDYGALGAFF
TGTGCCACCAGCAGAGATTATGGCGCACTGGGAGCTTTCTTT
>TRBJ2-2|TRBD1|TRBV19|.
CASQQGADTGELFF
TGTGCCAGTCAACAGGGGGCGGACACCGGGGAGCTGTTTTTT
>TRBJ2-2|TRBD2|TRBV5-6|few
CASSLLAAHTGELFF
TGTGCCAGCAGCCTACTAGCGGCACACACCGGGGAGCTGTTTTTT
>TRBJ1-2|TRBD1|TRBV20-1|.
CSASSGGDGYTF
TGCAGTGCTAGTTCAGGGGGAGATGGCTACACCTTC
>TRBJ1-2|.|TRBV24-1|many
CATSDLPGEGYTF
TGTGCCACCAGTGATTTGCCAGGGGAAGGCTACACCTTC
>TRBJ1-1|TRBD1|TRBV19|.
CASSILRGTSGEAFF
TGTGCCAGTAGTATACTCAGGGGGACCTCCGGAGAAGCTTTCTTT
>TRBJ2-1|TRBD1|TRBV20-1|.
CSATGAGGADYEQFF
TGCAGTGCTACCGGAGCAGGGGGCGCCGACTACGAGCAGTTCTTC
>TRBJ1-1|TRBD1|TRBV30|.
CAWSYRGTEAFF
TGTGCCTGGAGTTACAGGGGCACTGAAGCTTTCTTT
>TRBJ2-3|.|TRBV9|.
CASSAREDTQYF
TGTGCCAGCAGCGCAAGAGAAGATACGCAGTATTTT
>TRBJ2-2|.|TRBV12-3/TRBV12-4|few
CASSLTRRTGELFF
TGTGCCAGCAGTTTGACCAGGCGGACCGGGGAGCTGTTTTTT
>TRBJ2-1|TRBD2|TRBV3-1|few
CASSLTSGHNEQFF
TGTGCCAGCAGCCTCACTAGCGGGCACAATGAGCAGTTCTTC